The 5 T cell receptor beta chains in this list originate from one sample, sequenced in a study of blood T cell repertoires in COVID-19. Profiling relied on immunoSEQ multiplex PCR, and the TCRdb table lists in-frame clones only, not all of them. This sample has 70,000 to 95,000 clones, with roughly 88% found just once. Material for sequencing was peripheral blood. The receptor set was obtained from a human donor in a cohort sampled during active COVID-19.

The CDR3: CASSEEGAVTEAFF. The CDR3 DNA reads as TGCGCCAGCAGCGAGGAAGGGGCGGTCACTGAAGCTTTCTTT. This chain uses TRBV5-1 with TRBJ1-1, with D possibly matching TRBD1 (5 bases). The V gene's germline CDR1 is SGHRS and CDR2 YFSETQ. V dropped 4 bases and J dropped 4 bases, with 14 bases sitting between them. CDR3 length equals 14 residues.

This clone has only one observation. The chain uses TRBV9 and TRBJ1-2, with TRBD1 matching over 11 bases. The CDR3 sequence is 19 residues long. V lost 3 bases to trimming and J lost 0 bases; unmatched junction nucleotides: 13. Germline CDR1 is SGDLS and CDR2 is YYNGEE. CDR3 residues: CASSDSPGQGVRANYGYTF. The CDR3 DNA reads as TGTGCCAGCAGCGACTCCCCGGGACAGGGGGTTCGAGCTAACTATGGCTACACCTTC.

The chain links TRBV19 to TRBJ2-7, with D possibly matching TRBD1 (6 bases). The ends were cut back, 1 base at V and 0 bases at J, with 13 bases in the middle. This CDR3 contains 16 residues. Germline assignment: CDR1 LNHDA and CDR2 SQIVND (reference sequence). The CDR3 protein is CASSIAPGVGSYEQYF. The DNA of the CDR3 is TGTGCCAGTAGTATAGCCCCAGGGGTCGGCTCCTACGAGCAGTACTTC.

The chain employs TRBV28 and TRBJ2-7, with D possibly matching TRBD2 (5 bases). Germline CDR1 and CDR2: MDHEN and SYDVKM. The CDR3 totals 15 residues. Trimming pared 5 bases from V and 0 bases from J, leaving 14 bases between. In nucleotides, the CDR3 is TGTGCCAGCAGTCATGAGGGCAGGAGCTCCTACGAGCAGTACTTC. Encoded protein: CASSHEGRSSYEQYF.

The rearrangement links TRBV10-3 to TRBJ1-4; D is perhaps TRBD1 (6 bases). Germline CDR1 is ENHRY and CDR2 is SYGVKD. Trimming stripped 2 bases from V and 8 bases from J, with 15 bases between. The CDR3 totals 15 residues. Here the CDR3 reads CAISEEGGLVEKLFF. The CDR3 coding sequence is TGTGCCATCAGTGAGGAAGGGGGATTGGTAGAAAAACTGTTTTTT.